This section outlines one T cell receptor (beta chain) sequence together with its context. Its antigen is unknown. Regarding time point: week 11, during vaccination. A 20-mer mutant IDH1 peptide at 300 ug was injected subcutaneously with topical imiquimod. Here immunoSEQ multiplex PCR was the method, and the copy in TCRdb shows in-frame clones only, minus some. The sample has around 62,000 clones, around nine tenths seen once; the top ten hold 1.5% to 2.5%. The data were obtained in a study of a mutant IDH1 vaccine in newly diagnosed glioma. As for the study in general: In weeks 1, 3, 5, 7, 11, 15, 19 and 23, patients were immunized, eight times in all.

V was shortened by 2 bases and J by 0 bases, with 8 bases between the two germline ends. Germline V gives CDR1 MNHEY, CDR2 SVGAGI. There are 15 residues in the CDR3. This specimen consisted of PBMCs, obtained from a glioma patient whose treatment included an IDH1 peptide vaccine. The receptor's source is a man between 40 and 49 years old with glioma. The chain links TRBV6-5 to TRBJ2-1, with D possibly TRBD1 on 6 matching bases. Written as DNA, the CDR3 is TGTGCCAGCAGTTACGGGGGCAGCTCCTACAATGAGCAGTTCTTC. Encoded protein: CASSYGGSSYNEQFF.